This TCR beta chain was documented in a study of T cells expressing NK-cell markers. Notes on the study in general: The CD3+CD56-NKG2C+ fraction of a few donors was also led by these clonotypes.

As regards this clonotype: What it binds is unknown.

TCRdb processed the 5' RACE reads again and assigns one entry to each CDR3 protein, with no DNA. The sample holds around 140,000 distinct CDR3 sequences. The TCR comes from a man between 18 and 35 years old in good health. Sequenced material: blood T cells: a sorted CD56 or NKG2C T cell subset, CD4+ or CD8+ T cells, or bulk PBMC T cells (not recorded which).

The CDR3 spells CASSFRGSNTEAFF. The rearrangement links TRBV5-1 to TRBJ1-1; absent DNA, TCRdb's TRBD1 call cannot be checked. The CDR3 is made up of 14 amino acids. Germline assignment: CDR1 SGHRS and CDR2 YFSETQ.